These T cell receptor beta chains were read from a single sample in a study of blood T cell repertoires in COVID-19. Measured with immunoSEQ multiplex PCR; TCRdb has only the in-frame clones, and not every one. The table shows 350,000 to 550,000 clones, with 87% occurring only once. Sequenced material: PBMCs or T cells enriched from blood (not recorded which). These TCRs come from a woman aged 18-29 years with acute COVID-19. Both conserved end residues are part of each CDR3. A D gene is named only where the DNA matches it firmly. Expanded clones get a size class; other rows say once, few or many, or leave the size out.

DNA	CDR3	D	size	V	J
TGTGCCAGCAGTTACTCCCTGGCCTCCTACAATGAGCAGTTCTTC	CASSYSLASYNEQFF	NA	NA	TRBV6-5	TRBJ2-1
TGTGCTAGTGGCTCGGGACAGGGTAACTACGAGCAGTACTTC	CASGSGQGNYEQYF	TRBD1	once	TRBV12-5	TRBJ2-7
TGCAGTGCTAGTTCTCCTACCGGTAATTCACCCCTCCACTTT	CSASSPTGNSPLHF	NA	NA	TRBV20-1	TRBJ1-6
TGCAGCGTTAGGGGTTCCACCGGGGAGCTGTTTTTT	CSVRGSTGELFF	NA	NA	TRBV29-1	TRBJ2-2
TGTGCCAGCAAAGGCGTAAGGCGGCCACCCCTCCACTTT	CASKGVRRPPLHF	NA	NA	TRBV2	TRBJ1-6
TGTGCCAGCAGTTTAGCAGGTGTAGGATCACCCCTCCACTTT	CASSLAGVGSPLHF	NA	NA	TRBV27	TRBJ1-6
TGTGCCAGCAGTCTACGAGGACAGGGGAACAATGAGCAGTTCTTC	CASSLRGQGNNEQFF	TRBD1	NA	TRBV6-5	TRBJ2-1
TGTGCCAGCTCACCCCGGACAGGGGGCACTGAAGCTTTCTTT	CASSPRTGGTEAFF	TRBD1	NA	TRBV18	TRBJ1-1
TGTGCCAGCAGCCCGGACAGGGTAGCACACAAGGATGGCTACACCTTC	CASSPDRVAHKDGYTF	TRBD1	NA	TRBV7-8	TRBJ1-2
TGTGCCAGCAGTCCGGCGGGGACAGGGGCTAAGGGAAACACCATATATTTT	CASSPAGTGAKGNTIYF	TRBD1	few	TRBV2	TRBJ1-3
TGTGCCAGCTCACCCACGATACGAGAGGGGACTATACGCCCCGGTGAGCAGTTCTTC	CASSPTIREGTIRPGEQFF	TRBD2	few	TRBV18	TRBJ2-1
TGTGCCAGCAGCTCCAGACAGGGGAAGGATGGCTACACCTTC	CASSSRQGKDGYTF	TRBD1	NA	TRBV7-6	TRBJ1-2
TGTGCCAGCACCCCACTAGGCTCCTACAATGAGCAGTTCTTC	CASTPLGSYNEQFF	NA	once	TRBV28	TRBJ2-1
TGTGCCAGCCAACACGACAGGGCCAATTCACCCCTCCACTTT	CASQHDRANSPLHF	TRBD1	few	TRBV5-4	TRBJ1-6
TGTGCCAGCAGCCTTGGACTAGTGGGGTACAATGAGCAGTTCTTC	CASSLGLVGYNEQFF	TRBD2	NA	TRBV5-4	TRBJ2-1
TGTGCCAGCAGCCGACAGTACAATGAGCAGTTCTTC	CASSRQYNEQFF	NA	NA	TRBV3-1/TRBV3-2	TRBJ2-1
TGTGCCAGCAGCCAAGGGGGGACAGTGGTCTCCTATAATTCACCCCTCCACTTT	CASSQGGTVVSYNSPLHF	TRBD1	once	TRBV3-1/TRBV3-2	TRBJ1-6
TGTGCCAGCAGCCCTACCTACGAGCAGTACTTC	CASSPTYEQYF	NA	few	TRBV7-9	TRBJ2-7
TGTGCCAGTAGTGTCGGGATCACAGATACGCAGTATTTT	CASSVGITDTQYF	NA	once	TRBV19	TRBJ2-3
TGTGCCAGCAGCGTAGATCCCGGGGGAAGGTCGTTCTTC	CASSVDPGGRSFF	NA	NA	TRBV9	TRBJ2-1
TGTGCCAGCAGCTTAAGAGGGACAGGGCACCTTGAAGCTTTCTTT	CASSLRGTGHLEAFF	TRBD1	NA	TRBV7-9	TRBJ1-1
TGCGCCAGCAGCCCAGGGACAGGGGGCAACAATCAGCCCCAGCATTTT	CASSPGTGGNNQPQHF	TRBD1	once	TRBV5-1	TRBJ1-5
TGTGCCAGCAGTATGGACAGGGACTATGGCTACACCTTC	CASSMDRDYGYTF	TRBD1	NA	TRBV2	TRBJ1-2
TGTGCCACCAGTGATTTGCCCCTACAGGGCGCAGATACGCAGTATTTT	CATSDLPLQGADTQYF	NA	once	TRBV24-1	TRBJ2-3
TGCAGTGCTAGTCGCGGGGCGCGCTACGAGCAGTACTTC	CSASRGARYEQYF	NA	NA	TRBV20-1	TRBJ2-7
TGCGCCAGCAGAACTCAAGGGGACAGTGAGAATTCACCCCTCCACTTT	CASRTQGDSENSPLHF	TRBD1	NA	TRBV4-3	TRBJ1-6
TGTGCCAGCAGTGAAGACAGGCTTAATGAAAAACTGTTTTTT	CASSEDRLNEKLFF	NA	once	TRBV6-1	TRBJ1-4
TGTGCCAGCAGTTTGTTTTACGGCTACGAGCAGTACTTC	CASSLFYGYEQYF	NA	once	TRBV28	TRBJ2-7
TGCAGCGTGGCCGGGACAGGGATGGGAAACACCATATATTTT	CSVAGTGMGNTIYF	TRBD1	NA	TRBV29-1	TRBJ1-3
TGCGCCAGCAGCCAAGAGCATGCAGGGGCTGCCTACGAGCAGTACTTC	CASSQEHAGAAYEQYF	NA	NA	TRBV4-3	TRBJ2-7
TGTGCCAGCAGCTTAGGGCGCGGGAGAATGAATGAGCAGTTCTTC	CASSLGRGRMNEQFF	TRBD2	NA	TRBV7-2	TRBJ2-1
TGTGCCAGCAGTAGCTGGGCGGGAGCGGGGAATGAGCAGTTCTTC	CASSSWAGAGNEQFF	TRBD2	NA	TRBV6-4	TRBJ2-1
TGTGCCAGCAGACCGACAGGTCCGGATGAAAAACTGTTTTTT	CASRPTGPDEKLFF	NA	NA	TRBV6-5	TRBJ1-4
TGTGCCATCAGTGACCCGGCTGGGCCCCCCGAGCAGTACTTC	CAISDPAGPPEQYF	NA	NA	TRBV10-3	TRBJ2-7
TGTGCCAGCTCCAAAACAGGGGATAACACCATATATTTT	CASSKTGDNTIYF	TRBD1	NA	TRBV18	TRBJ1-3
TGTGCCAGCTCACCAAAGCAGGGGCTTGGCTATGGCTACACCTTC	CASSPKQGLGYGYTF	NA	NA	TRBV18	TRBJ1-2
TGTGCCAGCAGCTTAGCTTCCCGGGGCTACACCTTC	CASSLASRGYTF	NA	NA	TRBV7-9	TRBJ1-2
TGCGCCATACTGCCAGCGATTCAGTACTTC	CAILPAIQYF	NA	NA	TRBV10-1	TRBJ2-4
TGTGCCAGCAGCCAAGTAAGAAGCGGCGGAGAGCAGTTCTTC	CASSQVRSGGEQFF	NA	NA	TRBV3-1/TRBV3-2	TRBJ2-1
TGTGCCAGCAGCCCCGGACAGGGGGGGTCACCCCTCCACTTT	CASSPGQGGSPLHF	TRBD1	NA	TRBV5-4	TRBJ1-6
TGTGCCACGATCGGGGGTGAGAATGAGCAGTTCTTC	CATIGGENEQFF	NA	NA	TRBV12-3/TRBV12-4	TRBJ2-1
TGTGCCAGCAGTTTCGGTAGTGGGGGGGAGCAGTACTTC	CASSFGSGGEQYF	NA	once	TRBV12-3/TRBV12-4	TRBJ2-7
TGTGCCAGCAGCTTAGAGGGTAGCGGGAGGAACAATGAGCAGTTCTTC	CASSLEGSGRNNEQFF	TRBD2	NA	TRBV7-2	TRBJ2-1
TGTGCCAGCAGCTTAGGAGGGAGATCGGGTCAGCCCCAGCATTTT	CASSLGGRSGQPQHF	NA	NA	TRBV7-9	TRBJ1-5
TGTGCCAGCAGCTCAACCAGGCAGGAGCAGTTCTTC	CASSSTRQEQFF	NA	NA	TRBV11-2	TRBJ2-1
TGTGCCAGCACCCCCGGGGGTGGGTCTCTTCATGGCTACACCTTC	CASTPGGGSLHGYTF	NA	NA	TRBV6-5	TRBJ1-2
TGTGCCAGCAGCGTAGGCTTGCGGGGGCAGGACTACGAGCAGTACTTC	CASSVGLRGQDYEQYF	NA	NA	TRBV9	TRBJ2-7
TGCGCCAGCAGCCAAGGACAGCAAGAGGCCTACGAGCAGTACTTC	CASSQGQQEAYEQYF	NA	NA	TRBV4-1	TRBJ2-7
TGTGCCACCAGTGCGGAGGGAACTGAAGCTTTCTTT	CATSAEGTEAFF	NA	NA	TRBV24-1	TRBJ1-1
TGTGCCAGCAGTTTGGGAGGGCAAATCTATGGCTACACCTTC	CASSLGGQIYGYTF	NA	NA	TRBV28	TRBJ1-2
TGTGCCATCAGTGAAGCGGGCCGCAAAGGGACCCAGTACTTC	CAISEAGRKGTQYF	NA	NA	TRBV10-3	TRBJ2-5
TGTGCCAGCCAGGGAAGAGAAGCAGGGGTATCGGGCTACACCTTC	CASQGREAGVSGYTF	NA	NA	TRBV3-1/TRBV3-2	TRBJ1-2
TGCGCCAGCAGTCAGGACAACTCCTACAATGAGCAGTTCTTC	CASSQDNSYNEQFF	NA	once	TRBV23-1	TRBJ2-1
TGTGCCAGCAGCTTATCTTTCTACGAGCAGTACTTC	CASSLSFYEQYF	NA	once	TRBV7-2	TRBJ2-7